These 10 T cell receptor beta chains originate from one sample sequenced in a study of T-cell memory formation after mild COVID-19. One entry per CDR3 protein results from TCRdb running MiXCR on the 5' RACE reads. The repertoire holds approximately 430,000 distinct CDR3 sequences, about a quarter seen once, with around 13% in the top ten. Sequencing input: PBMCs or a T cell subset sorted from them (not recorded which). The receptors were sampled from an adult woman who had mild COVID-19 (a few samples of this study predate the infection). Cell type and time point are not known.

This clonotype was seen a single time. V and J are TRBV29-1 and TRBJ1-2, with 9 nucleotides matching TRBD1. Germline CDR1 is SQVTM and CDR2 is ANQGSEA. The CDR3 is made up of 14 amino acids. Unmatched junction bases numbered 7, after V lost 4 bases and J lost 4 bases. This CDR3 is CSVGKQGASYGYTF. In nucleotides, the CDR3 is TGCAGCGTTGGGAAACAGGGGGCCAGCTATGGCTACACCTTC. The full variable domain, completed using reference TRBV29-1 and TRBJ1-2, is SAVISQKPSRDICQRGTSLTIQCQVDSQVTMMFWYRQQPGQSLTLIATANQGSEATYESGFVIDKFPISRPNLTFSTLTVSNMSPEDSSIYLCSVGKQGASYGYTFGSGTRLTVV.

The rearrangement joins TRBV9 to TRBJ1-1, with D unresolved. The ends were cut back, 4 bases at V and 8 bases at J, with 18 bases in the middle. CDR1 is SGDLS, CDR2 YYNGEE, per germline. The CDR3 consists of 14 residues. In nucleotides, the CDR3 is TGTGCCAGCAGCCCACTGGGAGAATTGGCGGAAGCTTTCTTT. Its protein product is CASSPLGELAEAFF.

The genes are TRBV18 and TRBJ1-1; D call uncertain. V was shortened by 3 bases and J by 3 bases, with 8 bases between the two germline ends. The CDR3 consists of 13 residues. Germline V lookup: CDR1 KGHSH, CDR2 LQKENI. The CDR3 here is CASSPLMDTEAFF. Written as DNA, the CDR3 is TGTGCCAGCTCACCCTTAATGGACACTGAAGCTTTCTTT.

V gene TRBV10-3 combines with J gene TRBJ1-1; maybe TRBD1 (5 bases). Germline V gives CDR1 ENHRY, CDR2 SYGVKD. Trimming shortened V by 6 bases and J by 4 bases, and 18 bases separated the two germline ends. The CDR3 contains 15 residues. CDR3 in DNA: TGTGCCATCAGCCCGGGGGAGAGCGGAGGCACTGAAGCTTTCTTT. Translated: CAISPGESGGTEAFF.

The V gene is TRBV12-3 or TRBV12-4, the J gene TRBJ1-2; the D gene is possibly TRBD1 (5 bases). The CDR3 length is 16 residues. Trimming removed 0 bases from V and 7 bases from J, with 18 bases in between. CDR3 amino acids: CASSLAGDANVGGYTF. The CDR3 nucleotides read TGTGCCAGCAGTTTAGCGGGGGACGCCAACGTTGGTGGCTACACCTTC.

This chain uses TRBV7-8 with TRBJ1-2; possibly TRBD1 for D (5 bases). The CDR3 has 14 residues. The ends were cut back, 3 bases at V and 5 bases at J, with 13 bases in the middle. The V gene's germline CDR1 is SGHVS and CDR2 FQNEAQ. CDR3 protein: CASSFFGTAYGYTF. The CDR3 DNA reads as TGTGCCAGCAGCTTCTTCGGGACGGCATATGGCTACACCTTC. Looking up the rest from reference TRBV7-8 and TRBJ1-2 gives the full variable domain: GAGVSQSPRYKVAKRGQDVALRCDPISGHVSLFWYQQALGQGPEFLTYFQNEAQLDKSGLPSDRFFAERPEGSVSTLKIQRTQQEDSAVYLCASSFFGTAYGYTFGSGTRLTVV.

This clonotype has just a few counts. The CDR3: CASSTTVAFF. For the CDR3, the DNA is TGTGCCAGCAGCACCACGGTAGCTTTCTTT. The V call is TRBV7-9, the J call TRBJ1-1; unclear D gene. CDR1 and CDR2 (germline): SEHNR, FQNEAQ (reference sequence). CDR3 length: 10 amino acids. Trimming pared 5 bases from V and 10 bases from J, leaving 8 bases between.

The chain carries TRBV12-3 or TRBV12-4 and TRBJ1-2, with 7 nucleotides matching TRBD1. The CDR3 has 14 amino acids. V was pared by 7 bases and J by 4 bases, with 9 bases of the junction left unmatched. DNA of the CDR3: TGTGCCAGCAACACAGGGGTCATGGGCTATGGCTACACCTTC. As protein: CASNTGVMGYGYTF.

The sample holds a few counts of this clonotype. The genes are TRBV12-3 or TRBV12-4 and TRBJ1-1; 7 bases map to TRBD1. This CDR3 has 14 amino acids. Trimming removed 10 bases from V and 0 bases from J; junction bases left unmatched: 8. CDR3 in DNA: TGTGCCACCAAAGGGGGCGAACTGAACACTGAAGCTTTCTTT. It codes for CATKGGELNTEAFF.

The rearrangement links TRBV3-1 to TRBJ2-7; TRBD2 is a possible D gene (5 bases). The CDR3 is 14 residues long. Germline CDR1 and CDR2: LGHDT and YNNKEL (reference sequence). Between the trimmed V and J ends, which lost 3 bases and 2 bases, there was a span of 11 bases. CDR3 loop: CASSHTEVAYEQYF. DNA of the CDR3: TGTGCCAGCAGCCATACGGAGGTGGCCTACGAGCAGTACTTC.